The 17 T cell receptor beta chains reported below all come from one sample, sequenced in a study of blood T cell repertoires in COVID-19. The data were produced by immunoSEQ multiplex PCR, yet TCRdb's version contains in-frame clones alone and is incomplete. The sample gives fewer than 65,000 clones, roughly 83% of which show up once; roughly a tenth is in the top ten. Material for sequencing was peripheral blood. The receptors come from a man aged 25 to 45 with COVID-19, enrolled during active disease.

This chain connects TRBV29-1 to TRBJ1-1; 8 bases line up with TRBD1. Trimming took 1 base from V and 5 from J; bases not matched to a gene: 6. The CDR3 is 14 amino acids. Germline CDR1 is SQVTM and CDR2 is ANQGSEA. In nucleotides, the CDR3 is TGCAGCGTTGAAGTGGCCAGGGGGCGGACTGAAGCTTTCTTT. Translating it yields CSVEVARGRTEAFF.

The chain is built from TRBV9 and TRBJ2-2; TRBD2 is a possible D gene (5 bases). Germline-derived CDR1 and CDR2 are SGDLS and YYNGEE. This CDR3 contains 16 residues. The V end was cut by 0 bases, the J end by 0 bases, with 9 bases between. CDR3 amino acids: CASSVGERANTGELFF. The CDR3 DNA is TGTGCCAGCAGCGTAGGGGAGCGAGCGAACACCGGGGAGCTGTTTTTT.

The chain links TRBV19 to TRBJ2-2; 11 bases fit TRBD2. Germline CDR1 is LNHDA and CDR2 is SQIVND (reference sequence). The CDR3 extends over 15 amino acids. V gave up 9 bases and J gave up 3 bases; unmatched junction bases: 6. CDR3 DNA sequence: TGTGCCAGCTCCGGGACTAGCGGACACACCGGGGAGCTGTTTTTT. Its protein product is CASSGTSGHTGELFF.

J is TRBJ2-1 and V is TRBV9; 7 bases map to TRBD2. The germline CDR1 and CDR2 sequences are SGDLS and YYNGEE. The CDR3 runs to 14 residues. The V segment lost 4 bases and the J segment 3 bases; nucleotides outside the gene matches: 4. The CDR3 reads CASSPTGGYNEQFF. CDR3 nucleotides: TGTGCCAGCAGCCCTACGGGGGGCTACAATGAGCAGTTCTTC.

The V call is TRBV6-2 or TRBV6-3, the J call TRBJ1-5, with 9 bases lining up with TRBD1. The trim removed 0 bases at V and 3 bases at J, leaving 9 bases unmatched. This CDR3 comprises 18 residues. Germline values: CDR1 MNHEY, CDR2 SVGEGT. This chain's CDR3 is CASSYSGPGTGTNQPQHF. The CDR3 coding sequence is TGTGCCAGCAGTTACTCGGGTCCCGGGACAGGGACCAATCAGCCCCAGCATTTT.

This chain uses TRBV5-1 with TRBJ2-3; 10 bases map to TRBD2. The CDR3 runs 14 residues. Per the germline V gene, CDR1 is SGHRS and CDR2 is YFSETQ. With V trimmed by 3 bases and J by 4 bases, 2 bases remained unmatched. The CDR3 nucleotides are TGCGCCAGCAGCTCTGGGACTAGCGCAGATACGCAGTATTTT. Its translation is CASSSGTSADTQYF.

This chain connects TRBV28 to TRBJ1-3; D remains ambiguous. The germline V gene has CDR1 MDHEN and CDR2 SYDVKM. Trimming removed 2 bases from V and 0 bases from J, with 8 bases in between. The CDR3 totals 15 residues. The CDR3 reads CASSLERNSGNTIYF. DNA of the CDR3: TGTGCCAGCAGTTTAGAGAGGAACTCTGGAAACACCATATATTTT.

This chain links TRBV19 with TRBJ1-6; D might be TRBD1 (6 bases). The germline V gene encodes CDR1 LNHDA and CDR2 SQIVND (reference sequence). The CDR3 is 15 residues long. V lost 10 bases and J lost 0, with 13 bases in between. The CDR3, as DNA: TGTGCCACCGGAGGACAGAGCTCCTATAATTCACCCCTCCACTTT. Amino acids: CATGGQSSYNSPLHF.

This clone was recorded at least ten times. The chain is built from TRBV13 and TRBJ2-7; 14 bases line up with TRBD2. V trimming: 5 bases; J trimming: 7 bases; junction bases outside the gene matches: 7. The CDR3 runs 15 residues. Germline V gives CDR1 PRHDT, CDR2 FYEKMQ (reference sequence). The CDR3 reads CASSQGTSGGGEQYF. CDR3 DNA sequence: TGTGCCAGCAGCCAAGGGACTAGCGGGGGTGGGGAGCAGTACTTC.

The chain joins TRBV28 to TRBJ2-7; weak D call: TRBD2 (5 bases). With 5 bases removed from V and 4 bases from J, the gap between germline ends came to 15 bases. The CDR3 covers 14 residues. In germline, CDR1 is MDHEN, CDR2 SYDVKM. CDR3 in amino acids: CASSPPGSSYEQYF. CDR3 nucleotide sequence: TGTGCCAGCAGTCCACCGGGATCAAGTTACGAGCAGTACTTC.

With regard to this clone: This specimen includes other DNA sequences encoding the same CDR3. The chain is built from TRBV6-5 and TRBJ1-3; 9 positions match TRBD1. V trimming: 6 bases; J trimming: 3 bases; junction bases outside the gene matches: 3. The CDR3 loop spans 14 amino acids. Germline V gene sequence: CDR1 MNHEY, CDR2 SVGAGI. CDR3 coding DNA: TGTGCCAGCAGGGGACAGGGAGGTGGAAACACCATATATTTT. Its translation: CASRGQGGGNTIYF.

The chain couples TRBV7-3 to TRBJ2-1; no clear D. V lost 5 bases and J lost 7, with 21 bases in between. This CDR3 spans 16 amino acids. CDR1 and CDR2 from the germline V gene are SGHTA and FQGTGA. The CDR3 sequence: CASSLNEHRATNEQFF. As DNA, the CDR3 is TGTGCCAGCAGCCTTAACGAACACAGAGCAACTAATGAGCAGTTCTTC. Full variable domain (remainder filled in from reference TRBV7-3 and TRBJ2-1): GAGVSQTPSNKVTEKGKYVELRCDPISGHTALYWYRQSLGQGPEFLIYFQGTGAADDSGLPNDRFFAVRPEGSVSTLKIQRTERGDSAVYLCASSLNEHRATNEQFFGPGTRLTVL.

This chain connects TRBV5-4 to TRBJ2-7; 12 bases agree with TRBD1. This CDR3 region has 14 residues. V was clipped by 4 bases and J by 6 bases; unmatched bases: 5. Germline V lookup: CDR1 SGHNT, CDR2 YYREEE (reference sequence). Here the CDR3 DNA reads TGTGCCAGCAGCGGGGACAGGGGGCGGATCGAGCAGTACTTC. Protein product: CASSGDRGRIEQYF.

This chain joins TRBV5-4 and TRBJ1-2; 7 nucleotides line up with TRBD1. V lost 2 bases, J lost 6 bases, and 1 base stayed unmatched. CDR1 is SGHNT, CDR2 YYREEE, per germline (reference sequence). The CDR3 has 12 amino acids. The CDR3 here is CASSFQGDGYTF. The CDR3 DNA reads as TGTGCCAGCAGCTTCCAGGGGGATGGCTACACCTTC.

This clone was detected only once. The rearrangement joins TRBV30 to TRBJ1-1, with 7 bases identical to TRBD1. From germline, CDR1 is GTSNPN and CDR2 SVGIG (reference sequence). This CDR3 has 15 amino acids. The trim removed 1 base at V and 5 bases at J, leaving 10 bases unmatched. In nucleotides, the CDR3 is TGTGCCTGGAGTGCCCCCGAACAGGGGAAAACTGAAGCTTTCTTT. Its protein is CAWSAPEQGKTEAFF.

The gene calls are TRBV18 and TRBJ1-2; D gene ambiguous. CDR3 size: 11 residues. Germline loops: CDR1 KGHSH, CDR2 LQKENI. V shed 2 bases and J shed 5 bases, with 3 bases lying between them. The CDR3 protein is CASSPSYGYTF. The CDR3 bases are TGTGCCAGCTCACCATCATATGGCTACACCTTC.

The chain couples TRBV2 to TRBJ1-4; a weak D match, TRBD1 (5 bases). V was clipped by 2 bases and J by 7 bases, with 11 bases between them. The germline V gene has CDR1 SNHLY and CDR2 FYNNEI. The CDR3 covers 14 residues. Here the CDR3 reads CASSERQGSEKLFF. Written as DNA, the CDR3 is TGTGCCAGCAGTGAAAGGCAGGGAAGTGAAAAACTGTTTTTT.